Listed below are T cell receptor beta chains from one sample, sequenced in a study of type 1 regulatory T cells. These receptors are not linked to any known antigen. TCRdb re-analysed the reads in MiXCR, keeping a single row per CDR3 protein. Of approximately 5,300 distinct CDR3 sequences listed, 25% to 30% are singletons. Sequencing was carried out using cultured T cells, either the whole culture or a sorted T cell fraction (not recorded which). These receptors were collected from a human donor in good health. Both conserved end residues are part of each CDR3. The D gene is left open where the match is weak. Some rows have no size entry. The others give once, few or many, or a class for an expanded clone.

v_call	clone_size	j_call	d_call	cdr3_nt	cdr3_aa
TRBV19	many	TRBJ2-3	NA	TGTGCCAGTAGAGCCGGGATGGGCACAGATACGCAGTATTTT	CASRAGMGTDTQYF
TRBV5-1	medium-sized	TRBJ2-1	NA	TGCGCCAGCAGCTTATTTAACAATGAGCAGTTCTTC	CASSLFNNEQFF
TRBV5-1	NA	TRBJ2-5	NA	TGCGCCAGCAGCCTCAGGGTACAAGAGACCCAGTACTTC	CASSLRVQETQYF
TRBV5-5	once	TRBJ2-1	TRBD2	TGTGCCAGCAGCACCATAGCGGGGAGGGCCTCCTACAATGAGCAGTTCTTC	CASSTIAGRASYNEQFF
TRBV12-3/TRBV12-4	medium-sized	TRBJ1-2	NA	TGTGCCAGCAGTTTAATGAGGAGGACCCCCTCGGGCTATGGCTACACCTTC	CASSLMRRTPSGYGYTF
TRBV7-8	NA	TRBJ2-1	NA	TGTGCCAGCAGCTTCGGGACCACCACCTCCTATGAGCAGTTCTTC	CASSFGTTTSYEQFF
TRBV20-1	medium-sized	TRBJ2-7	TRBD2	TGCAGTGCTTCTATGGGGGGAGGGACGGTCTACGAGCAGTACTTC	CSASMGGGTVYEQYF
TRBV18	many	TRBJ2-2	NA	TGTGCCAGCTCACCCCTACCAACAGCGAACACCGGGGAGCTGTTTTTT	CASSPLPTANTGELFF
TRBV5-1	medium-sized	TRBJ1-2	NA	TGCGCCAGCAGCCGGGAGGGGGATGGCTACACCTTC	CASSREGDGYTF
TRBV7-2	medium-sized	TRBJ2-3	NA	TGTGCCAGCAGCTCCCGCTCCTACACAGATACGCAGTATTTT	CASSSRSYTDTQYF
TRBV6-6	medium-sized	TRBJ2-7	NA	TGTGCCAGCACCCCGATCCCCCCTCTCGAGCAGTACTTC	CASTPIPPLEQYF
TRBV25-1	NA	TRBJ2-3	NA	TGTGCCAGCAGGGTGAATACTATTAGCGGAACAGATACGCAGTATTTT	CASRVNTISGTDTQYF
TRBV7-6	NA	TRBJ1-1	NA	TGTGCCAGCAGCTTAGTTGGGGCGGGGGTCGGTGCTGAAGCTTTCTTT	CASSLVGAGVGAEAFF
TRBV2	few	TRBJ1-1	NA	TGTGCCAGCAGTGATGTCAGCCTGAACACTGAAGCTTTCTTT	CASSDVSLNTEAFF
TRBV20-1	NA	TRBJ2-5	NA	TGCAGTGCTAGAGCTGGAGAGACCCAGTACTTC	CSARAGETQYF
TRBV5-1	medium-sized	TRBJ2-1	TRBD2	TGCGCCAGCAGCCGGCGGGAGTGGTACGATGAGCAGTTCTTC	CASSRREWYDEQFF
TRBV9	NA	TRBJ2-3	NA	TGTGCCAGCAGGGCTCGGGCAGGGGCAGATACGCAGTATTTT	CASRARAGADTQYF
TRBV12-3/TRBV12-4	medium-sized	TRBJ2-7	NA	TGTGCCAGCACTCTGACTGCCGCCTACGAGCAGTACTTC	CASTLTAAYEQYF
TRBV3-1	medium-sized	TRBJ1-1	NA	TGTGCCAGCAGCACCCATCACAGCAAGGCTTTCTTT	CASSTHHSKAFF
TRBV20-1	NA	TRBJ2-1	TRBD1	TGCAGTGCTAGTTCAGGGGGCTGGAATGAGCAGTTCTTC	CSASSGGWNEQFF
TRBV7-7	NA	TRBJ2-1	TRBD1	TGTGCTAGCGGGACAGGGGCCTACAATGAGCAGTTCTTC	CASGTGAYNEQFF
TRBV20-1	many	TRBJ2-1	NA	TGCAGTGCTACGCGGGACAGTTACAATGAGCAGTTCTTC	CSATRDSYNEQFF
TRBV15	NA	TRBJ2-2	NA	TGTGCCACCAGCAGAGAAAAGACACCCGGTCCCGGGGAGCTGTTTTTT	CATSREKTPGPGELFF
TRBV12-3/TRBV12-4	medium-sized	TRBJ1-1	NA	TGTGCCAGCACCCTAATCGCTGGGTTCGCTGAAGCTTTCTTT	CASTLIAGFAEAFF
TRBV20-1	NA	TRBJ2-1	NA	TGCAGTGCTCGATTGGACTTTTACAATGAGCAGTTCTTC	CSARLDFYNEQFF